The 14 T cell receptor beta chains below were found in one sample sequenced in a study of blood T cell repertoires in COVID-19. This table comes from immunoSEQ multiplex PCR, and its TCRdb copy is limited to in-frame clones, with some not included. The data show about 56,000 clones, with 89% seen just once and around 40% held by the top ten. The sample taken for sequencing was peripheral blood. Receptors originate from a woman aged 60-70 years with COVID-19, enrolled during active disease.

V gene TRBV6-5 combines with J gene TRBJ1-2; TRBD1 matches at 7 bases. CDR1 and CDR2 from the germline V gene are MNHEY and SVGAGI. The CDR3 spans 13 residues. V lost 7 bases and J lost 4; bases outside the gene matches: 6. CDR3 DNA sequence: TGTGCCAGCACCCAGACAGGGAGCTATGGCTACACCTTC. Translated, it gives CASTQTGSYGYTF.

This chain connects TRBV7-2 to TRBJ1-6; no definite D call. The germline gives CDR1 SGHTA, CDR2 FQGNSA. This CDR3 has 17 amino acids. V lost 1 base and J lost 0, with 10 bases in between. Here the CDR3 reads CASSLDSASSYNSPLHF. The CDR3 DNA reads TGTGCCAGCAGCTTAGATTCAGCGAGCTCCTATAATTCACCCCTCCACTTT.

V is TRBV27 and J is TRBJ1-1, with D unclear. Per the germline V gene, CDR1 is MNHEY and CDR2 is SMNVEV (reference sequence). The V end was cut by 6 bases, the J end by 0 bases, with 5 bases between. The CDR3 loop spans 12 amino acids. The CDR3 DNA sequence: TGTGCCAGCAGGGCGGTGAACACTGAAGCTTTCTTT. Its protein product is CASRAVNTEAFF.

The chain couples TRBV7-2 to TRBJ2-7, with D perhaps matching TRBD1 (5 bases). The V end was cut by 6 bases, the J end by 3 bases, with 18 bases between. The germline CDR1 and CDR2 sequences are SGHTA and FQGNSA. CDR3 size: 15 residues. The DNA of the CDR3 is TGTGCCAGCAGAGAACAGGCATCCCCGGGCTACGAGCAGTACTTC. It specifies CASREQASPGYEQYF.

The chain uses TRBV24-1 and TRBJ2-2; D is perhaps TRBD1 (6 bases). The CDR3 covers 13 residues. CDR1 and CDR2 (germline): KGHDR, SFDVKD. V lost 9 bases and J 0 bases, leaving 7 bases between the germline ends. The CDR3 reads CATWGPNTGELFF. CDR3 nucleotide sequence: TGTGCCACCTGGGGGCCGAACACCGGGGAGCTGTTTTTT.

The V gene is TRBV28, the J gene TRBJ2-3, with 7 bases identical to TRBD2. CDR3 size: 14 residues. V dropped 5 bases and J dropped 3; count of bases not matched to a gene: 5. In germline, CDR1 is MDHEN, CDR2 SYDVKM. The CDR3 loop is CASSISGLTDTQYF. The CDR3, as DNA: TGTGCCAGCAGTATCTCGGGACTAACAGATACGCAGTATTTT.

This chain uses TRBV7-9 with TRBJ2-1, with a possible D match to TRBD2 (7 bases). Deletions cut 7 bases from V and 8 bases from J, with 15 bases between. The CDR3 loop spans 13 amino acids. Germline CDR1 is SEHNR and CDR2 is FQNEAQ (reference sequence). CDR3 protein: CASTLWGGYEQFF. Here the CDR3 DNA reads TGTGCCAGCACCCTTTGGGGGGGCTATGAGCAGTTCTTC. The variable domain in full, completed from reference TRBV7-9 and TRBJ2-1, reads DTGVSQNPRHKITKRGQNVTFRCDPISEHNRLYWYRQTLGQGPEFLTYFQNEAQLEKSRLLSDRFSAERPKGSFSTLEIQRTEQGDSAMYLCASTLWGGYEQFFGPGTRLTVL.

The chain couples TRBV7-8 to TRBJ1-5; no firm D call. Trimming took 1 base from V and 1 from J, leaving 11 bases between them. The CDR3 contains 16 residues. Germline assignment: CDR1 SGHVS and CDR2 FQNEAQ. The CDR3 is CASSLVRSRSNQPQHF. CDR3 coding DNA: TGTGCCAGCAGCTTAGTGAGATCTCGGAGCAATCAGCCCCAGCATTTT. The variable domain in full, completed from reference TRBV7-8 and TRBJ1-5, reads GAGVSQSPRYKVAKRGQDVALRCDPISGHVSLFWYQQALGQGPEFLTYFQNEAQLDKSGLPSDRFFAERPEGSVSTLKIQRTQQEDSAVYLCASSLVRSRSNQPQHFGDGTRLSIL.

The chain couples TRBV9 to TRBJ2-6, with unresolved D. Per the germline V gene, CDR1 is SGDLS and CDR2 is YYNGEE. The V gene lost 3 bases and the J gene lost 0 bases, with 16 bases spanning the gap. This CDR3 has 18 amino acids. The DNA for the CDR3 is TGTGCCAGCAGCGCCCCGAAAGCCTTCCACTCTGGGGCCAACGTCCTGACTTTC. This translates into CASSAPKAFHSGANVLTF.

The chain has TRBV7-9 and TRBJ2-7; 7 bases line up with TRBD2. CDR1 SEHNR and CDR2 FQNEAQ come from the germline V gene (reference sequence). The ends lost 6 bases at V and 0 bases at J; junction bases unmatched: 2. The CDR3 has 13 amino acids. The CDR3 nucleotides are TGTGCCAGCAGGAGCGGGGCCTCCTACGAGCAGTACTTC. Its translation is CASRSGASYEQYF. Full variable domain (missing parts from reference TRBV7-9 and TRBJ2-7): DTGVSQNPRHKITKRGQNVTFRCDPISEHNRLYWYRQTLGQGPEFLTYFQNEAQLEKSRLLSDRFSAERPKGSFSTLEIQRTEQGDSAMYLCASRSGASYEQYFGPGTRLTVT.

CDR3: CASSGGGSPLHF. Written as DNA, the CDR3 is TGTGCCAGCAGCGGAGGAGGCTCACCCCTCCACTTT. The rearrangement links TRBV6-5 to TRBJ1-6; D call uncertain. CDR1 and CDR2 (germline): MNHEY, SVGAGI. CDR3 length: 12 amino acids. V lost 6 bases to trimming and J lost 10 bases, with 10 bases between them.

This clone is labeled as large. This chain links TRBV3-1 (or the pseudogene TRBV3-2) with TRBJ2-3, with 8 bases identical to TRBD2. Germline V gene data show CDR1 as LGHDT and CDR2 as YNNKEL (reference sequence). J gave up 4 bases and V 4 bases, and 7 bases lay outside the gene matches. This CDR3 is 15 amino acids long. The CDR3 DNA reads as TGTGCCAGCAGCCCGGGGACCGGGGGGGCAGATACGCAGTATTTT. It encodes CASSPGTGGADTQYF.

The chain uses TRBV7-8 and TRBJ2-3, with TRBD2 as a possible D gene (7 bases). Germline assignment: CDR1 SGHVS and CDR2 FQNEAQ. The CDR3 totals 15 residues. V was cut by 1 base and J by 6 bases, with 14 bases left in between. The CDR3 region has the DNA TGTGCCAGCAGCTTAGTTCGGGGGGCGCGGGATACGCAGTATTTT. It translates to CASSLVRGARDTQYF.

V gene TRBV29-1 combines with J gene TRBJ2-1; D is possibly TRBD2 (5 bases). Per germline, CDR1 SQVTM and CDR2 ANQGSEA. CDR3 length: 14 residues. V was cut by 0 bases and J by 2 bases, with 8 bases left in between. The CDR3 DNA reads TGCAGCGTTGAAGATGGACTTACCTACAATGAGCAGTTCTTC. It codes for CSVEDGLTYNEQFF.